A selection of T cell receptor beta chains follows, all from one sample in a study of blood T cell repertoires in COVID-19. Assay used: immunoSEQ multiplex PCR; TCRdb lists only in-frame clones, some missing. The profile covers around 68,000 clones, with 80% to 85% appearing a single time and roughly an eighth taken by the ten largest. Sequenced sample: peripheral blood. The origin of the receptors is a human donor in a cohort sampled during active COVID-19. CDR3s include the opening cysteine and the closing phenylalanine or tryptophan. A D gene is named only where the DNA matches it firmly. The size field is filled for only some rows; it gives once, few, many or a size class.

D gene | V gene | clone size | CDR3 protein
. | TRBV29-1 | . | CSVVQGDTQYF
. | TRBV12-3/TRBV12-4 | . | CASSFRADTQYF
. | TRBV7-6 | . | CASRGQGNEKLFF
. | TRBV5-1 | . | CASSLGGNQETQYF
TRBD1 | TRBV5-1 | few | CASSLGTGFAPNTGELFF
. | TRBV11-2 | . | CASSLGEGRGNQPQHF
TRBD2 | TRBV7-6 | . | CASSPLAGNQETQYF
. | TRBV10-3 | . | CAISEPNQPQHF
TRBD1 | TRBV7-9 | . | CASSPATGGGQPQHF
. | TRBV5-4 | . | CASSFEGGGETQYF
. | TRBV18 | . | CASSSRTNADVAGELFF
TRBD2 | TRBV11-2 | . | CASSPRLAGGPGGGTQYF
. | TRBV5-8 | . | CASSLAGGGLYGYTF
. | TRBV18 | once | CASSPARDTEAFF
. | TRBV5-1 | . | CASAQPAGGTGYTF
TRBD1 | TRBV7-2 | . | CASSPLGQAYTEAFF
. | TRBV5-1 | many | CASSYRPSTGELFF
TRBD2 | TRBV15 | . | CATSREVGGGGTQYF
. | TRBV5-1 | once | CASTPSGAVNYGYTF
. | TRBV6-5 | . | CASSQLPGHPPLHF
TRBD1 | TRBV7-3 | . | CASSSGTGEGTDTQYF
. | TRBV5-5 | . | CASSLEAPSGVPHF
. | TRBV21-1 | . | CASSKRSLAGWRRLSTGELFF
TRBD1 | TRBV2 | few | CASSDWGTEDQPQHF
. | TRBV28 | . | CASRPAGGRTQYF
. | TRBV5-6 | . | CASSLRQGNEKLFF
. | TRBV6-6 | . | CASSYEAGWNGYTF
. | TRBV18 | . | CASSLSEVPMNTEAFF
. | TRBV24-1 | . | CATSDETARNEQFF
. | TRBV5-6 | . | CASSLRKAMNTEAFF
TRBD2 | TRBV3-1/TRBV3-2 | . | CASSRAGGNEQFF
. | TRBV12-5 | . | CASAQSGSGNTIYF
. | TRBV6-5 | . | CASLGPGGVYEQYF
TRBD1 | TRBV5-4 | many | CASSLGGWGQPQHF
. | TRBV18 | . | CASSQQIGQQETQYF
TRBD2 | TRBV4-1 | . | CASSQRAGETGTQYF
. | TRBV3-1/TRBV3-2 | once | CASRIAGAGEKLFF
TRBD1 | TRBV18 | . | CASSPGGGQGPQPQHF
. | TRBV3-1/TRBV3-2 | . | CASRQSGGSTEAFF
. | TRBV11-2 | few | CASSLVLETQYF
. | TRBV6-5 | . | CASVGHSHEAFF
TRBD1 | TRBV5-4 | few | CASSLDGTGGEKLFF
TRBD2 | TRBV7-9 | . | CASSRSGGAEEQYF
TRBD1 | TRBV5-1 | . | CASSLIGTGDEKLFF
. | TRBV10-3 | . | CAISGDLIGAKNIQYF
. | TRBV7-9 | . | CASSIQTGAQVGYTF
. | TRBV7-8 | . | CASSPSGEQFF
. | TRBV6-2/TRBV6-3 | . | CASSLSSGVSAEAFF
. | TRBV5-4 | . | CASSRRGDSNQPQHF
TRBD1 | TRBV14 | . | CASSHNDRDQETQYF
. | TRBV4-2 | once | CASSHPGTDTQYF
TRBD2 | TRBV11-3 | . | CASSSSSGGSYNEQFF